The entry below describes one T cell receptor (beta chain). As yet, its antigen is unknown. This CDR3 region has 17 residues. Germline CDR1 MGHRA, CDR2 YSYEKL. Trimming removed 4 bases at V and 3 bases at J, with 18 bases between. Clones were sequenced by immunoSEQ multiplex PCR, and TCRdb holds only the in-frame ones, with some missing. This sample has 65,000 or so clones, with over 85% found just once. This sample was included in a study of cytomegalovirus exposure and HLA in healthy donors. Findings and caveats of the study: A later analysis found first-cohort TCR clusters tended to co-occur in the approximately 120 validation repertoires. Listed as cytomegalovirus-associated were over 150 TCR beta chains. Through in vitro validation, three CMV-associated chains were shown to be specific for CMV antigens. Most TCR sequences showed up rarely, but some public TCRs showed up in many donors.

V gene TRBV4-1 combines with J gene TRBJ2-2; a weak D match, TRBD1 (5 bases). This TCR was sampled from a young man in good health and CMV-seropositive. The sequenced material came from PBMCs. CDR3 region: CASSLRQSRADTGELFF. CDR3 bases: TGCGCCAGCAGCCTGAGACAGAGCAGGGCGGACACCGGGGAGCTGTTTTTT.